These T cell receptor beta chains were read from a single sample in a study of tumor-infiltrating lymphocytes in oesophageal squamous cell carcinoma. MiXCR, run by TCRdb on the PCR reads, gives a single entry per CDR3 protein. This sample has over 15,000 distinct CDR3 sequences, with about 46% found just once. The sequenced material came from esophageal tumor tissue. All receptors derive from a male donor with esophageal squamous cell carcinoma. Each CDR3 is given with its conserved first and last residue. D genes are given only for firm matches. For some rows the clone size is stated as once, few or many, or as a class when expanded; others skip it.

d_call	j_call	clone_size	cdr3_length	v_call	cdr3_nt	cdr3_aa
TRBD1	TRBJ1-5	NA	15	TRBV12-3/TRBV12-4	TGTGCCAGCAGCCAGGGACAGGGGGTCAATCAGCCCCAGCATTTT	CASSQGQGVNQPQHF
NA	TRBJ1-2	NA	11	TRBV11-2	TGTGCCAGCAGTGTGATTGGGGTTTACACCTTC	CASSVIGVYTF
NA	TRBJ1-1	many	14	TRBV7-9	TGTGCCAGCAGCTTAAAGGGCAGGGACACTGAAGCTTTCTTT	CASSLKGRDTEAFF
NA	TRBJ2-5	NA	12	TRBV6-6	TGTGCCAGCAGTTACTCTGGAGAGACCCAGTACTTC	CASSYSGETQYF
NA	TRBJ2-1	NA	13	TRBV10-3	TGTGCCATACTACTAGAAGAGTACAATGAGCAGTTCTTC	CAILLEEYNEQFF
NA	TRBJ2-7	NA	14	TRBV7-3	TGTGCCAGCAGCTTAACGGGGGAGTCCTACGAGCAGTACTTC	CASSLTGESYEQYF
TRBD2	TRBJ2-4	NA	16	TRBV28	TGTGCCAGCAGTTTTACACCGGGACTAGCGGTAAACATTCAGTACTTC	CASSFTPGLAVNIQYF
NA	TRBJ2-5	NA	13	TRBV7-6	TGTGCTAGCAGCTTAGACGGAGGAGGGACCCAGTACTTC	CASSLDGGGTQYF
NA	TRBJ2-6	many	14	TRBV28	TGTGCCAGTAGGGTTTACTCTGGGGCCAACGTCCTGACTTTC	CASRVYSGANVLTF
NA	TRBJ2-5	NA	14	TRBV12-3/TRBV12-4	TGTGCCAGCAGTGACCGGGACGGGGGCAATGAGCAGTACTTC	CASSDRDGGNEQYF
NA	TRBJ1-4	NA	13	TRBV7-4	TGTGCCAGCCACTCCGCCGGGGATGAAAAACTGTTTTTT	CASHSAGDEKLFF
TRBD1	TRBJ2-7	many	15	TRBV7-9	TGTGCCAGCAGCCTACTGGGGACAGGTCCCTACGAGCAGTACTTC	CASSLLGTGPYEQYF
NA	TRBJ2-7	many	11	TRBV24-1	TGTGCCACCAGTGATCTCGGGACTCAGTACTTC	CATSDLGTQYF
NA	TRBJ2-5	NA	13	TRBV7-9	TGTGCCAGCAACGCCCGGGGCCAAGAGACCCAGTACTTC	CASNARGQETQYF
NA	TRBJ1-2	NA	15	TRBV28	TGTGCCAGCAGTTTAGGGTCACAGGGATGGTATGGCTACACCTTC	CASSLGSQGWYGYTF
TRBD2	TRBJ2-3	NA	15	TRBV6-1	TGTGCCAGCAGTACTCGTCGGGAGGGCACAGATACGCAGTATTTT	CASSTRREGTDTQYF
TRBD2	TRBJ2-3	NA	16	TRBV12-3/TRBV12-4	TGTGCCAGCAGTTTAGAAACGTGGCGGGGGGGAGATACGCAGTATTTT	CASSLETWRGGDTQYF
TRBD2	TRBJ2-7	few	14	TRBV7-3	TGTGCCAGCAGACTAGCGGGAGGGAACAATGAGCAGTACTTC	CASRLAGGNNEQYF
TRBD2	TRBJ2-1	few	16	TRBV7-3	TGTGCCAGCAGCTTAGCGGGAGGGTCTCGGGGGAATGAGCAGTTCTTC	CASSLAGGSRGNEQFF
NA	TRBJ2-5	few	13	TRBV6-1	TGTGCCAGCAGTTCGGGCCCTCAGCAGACCCAGTACTTC	CASSSGPQQTQYF
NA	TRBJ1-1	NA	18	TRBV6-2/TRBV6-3	TGTGCCAGCACTCACACGTTCATTAGCCACCAGGGATCCACTGAAGCTTTCTTT	CASTHTFISHQGSTEAFF
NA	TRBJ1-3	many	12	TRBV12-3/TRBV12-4	TGTGCCAGCAGTTTCAGTGGAAACACCATATATTTT	CASSFSGNTIYF
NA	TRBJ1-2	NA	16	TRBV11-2	TGTGCCAGCACCCTCCCTGGGGGCAGGCAGCGCTATGGCTACACCTTC	CASTLPGGRQRYGYTF
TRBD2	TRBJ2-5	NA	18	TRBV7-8	TGTGCCAGCAGCTTAGGTGGGTCGGACGGGAGGGCCATAGAGACCCAGTACTTC	CASSLGGSDGRAIETQYF
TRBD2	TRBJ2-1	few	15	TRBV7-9	TGTGCCAGCAGCTGGGGCGGGGGGGCTAACAATGAGCAGTTCTTC	CASSWGGGANNEQFF
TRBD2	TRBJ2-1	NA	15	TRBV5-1	TGCGCCAGCAGCTTGGGACTAGCGGGGGTGGATGAGCAGTTCTTC	CASSLGLAGVDEQFF
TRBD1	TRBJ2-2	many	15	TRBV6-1	TGTGCCAGCAGAAATAGGGGGCAGAACACCGGGGAGCTGTTTTTT	CASRNRGQNTGELFF
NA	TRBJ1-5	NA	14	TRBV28	TGTGCCAGCAGTCTGCGGGATTCCTATCAGCCCCAGCATTTT	CASSLRDSYQPQHF
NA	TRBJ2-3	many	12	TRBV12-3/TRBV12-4	TGTGCCAGCGGGGGTAGGGCAGATACGCAGTATTTT	CASGGRADTQYF
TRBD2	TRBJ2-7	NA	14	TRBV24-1	TGTGCCACCAGTGATTCGGGACTAGGCGAGGGGCAGTACTTC	CATSDSGLGEGQYF
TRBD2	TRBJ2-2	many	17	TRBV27	TGTGCCAGCAGTTCTCTAGCGGGAGGAGGAAACACCGGGGAGCTGTTTTTT	CASSSLAGGGNTGELFF
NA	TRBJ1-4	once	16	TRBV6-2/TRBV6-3	TGTGCCAGCAGTGACGTGACAGCTACAACTAATGAAAAACTGTTTTTT	CASSDVTATTNEKLFF
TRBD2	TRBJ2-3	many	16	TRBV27	TGTGCCAGCAGTTATTTGGGAGCGGGAAGCACAGATACGCAGTATTTT	CASSYLGAGSTDTQYF
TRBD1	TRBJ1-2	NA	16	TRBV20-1	TGCAGTGCTAGAGATCGTCAGGGGGCGGGTCGATATGGCTACACCTTC	CSARDRQGAGRYGYTF
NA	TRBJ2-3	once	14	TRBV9	TGTGCCAGCAGCGAACGGAGTAGCACAGATACGCAGTATTTT	CASSERSSTDTQYF
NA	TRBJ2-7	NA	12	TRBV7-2	TGTGCCAGCAGCTTAGACCCCCTCGAGCAGTACTTC	CASSLDPLEQYF
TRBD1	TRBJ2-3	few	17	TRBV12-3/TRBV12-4	TGTGCCAGCAGTTTAGCTGGGACAGGGTATTCCGGGGATACGCAGTATTTT	CASSLAGTGYSGDTQYF
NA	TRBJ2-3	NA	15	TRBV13	TGTGCCAGCAGCTTCTCCGGCTATGGGACAGATACGCAGTATTTT	CASSFSGYGTDTQYF
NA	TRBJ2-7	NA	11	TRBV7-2	TGTGCCAGCAGCCCCGGCAACGAGCAGTACTTC	CASSPGNEQYF
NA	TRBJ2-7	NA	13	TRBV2	TGTGCCAGCAACCAGGGATGGCCCTACGAGCAGTACTTC	CASNQGWPYEQYF
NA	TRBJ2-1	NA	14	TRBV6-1	TGTGCCACAACACTGGCCAGCTCCTACAATGAGCAGTTCTTC	CATTLASSYNEQFF
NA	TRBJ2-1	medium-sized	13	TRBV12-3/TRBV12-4	TGTGCCAGCAGGCTCTGGGGCAGCAATGAGCAGTTCTTC	CASRLWGSNEQFF